This TCR beta chain was captured in a study of cytomegalovirus exposure and HLA in healthy donors. Notes on the study in general: One cluster of highly shared sequence variants probably arose as a sequencing artifact. The study carried out a later analysis of TCR beta sequences. It associated approximately 16,000 of them with specific HLA alleles at a false discovery rate of 0.05. TCR beta sequences reportedly predicted most subjects' HLA-A and HLA-B alleles accurately.

In its sample, this clone was seen a few times. The target antigen is unknown. V was clipped by 3 bases and J by 0 bases; unmatched bases: 4. The CDR3 is made up of 16 amino acids. CDR1 is LNHDA and CDR2 is SQIVND in the germline V gene (reference sequence). The study ran its PCR with 60 Vbeta and 13 Jbeta primers. Libraries were prepared by immunoSEQ multiplex PCR; TCRdb keeps only in-frame clonotypes and omits some of them. This sample has approximately 100,000 clones, with about 80% found just once. V gene TRBV19 combines with J gene TRBJ2-1; 8 bases match TRBD1. What was sequenced was PBMCs. The sequence was obtained from a young man in good health and CMV-seropositive. CDR3 coding DNA: TGTGCCAGTAGTATCCAGGGGGCAATCTCCTACAATGAGCAGTTCTTC. It specifies CASSIQGAISYNEQFF.